This note documents a single TCR beta chain sequence. The sample belongs to a study of OX40 agonist ivuxolimab in advanced cancers. TCRdb's table, derived via immunoSEQ multiplex PCR, lists solely in-frame clones and lacks some. This table holds over 50,000 clones, around nine tenths found once. Germline-derived CDR1 and CDR2 are MNHEY and SMNVEV (reference sequence). Trimming shortened V by 6 bases and J by 5 bases, and 16 bases separated the two germline ends. The CDR3 is 14 amino acids. This sequence was found in an adult with an advanced solid tumor such as melanoma, head and neck, liver or kidney cancer. The sequencing used CD4+ or CD8+ T cells sorted from blood, collected in a trial of the OX40 agonist ivuxolimab. The chain recombines TRBV27 with TRBJ1-2; D remains unclear. The CDR3 reads CASSPRAVGYGYTF. The CDR3 region has the DNA TGTGCCAGCAGCCCGAGGGCGGTCGGGTATGGCTACACCTTC.